The 19 T cell receptor beta chains below all came from one sample that was sequenced in a study of CD8 T cells in ankylosing spondylitis. No antigen has been assigned to these receptors. Study-wide results and limits: Several highly homologous variants made up a TCR beta motif, and this motif appeared characteristic of ankylosing spondylitis blood.

TCRdb independently ran MiXCR on the 5' RACE reads; one entry per CDR3 protein. The sample holds about 540,000 distinct CDR3 sequences, over 9.5% seen once. Sequenced: blood, either unsorted or a sorted T cell fraction (not recorded which). The receptors derive from a male donor with ankylosing spondylitis.

This clonotype was observed a handful of times. V and J are TRBV7-2 and TRBJ2-1, with TRBD1 identical over 9 bases. V dropped 6 bases and J dropped 6; count of bases not matched to a gene: 3. This CDR3 spans 13 amino acids. The V gene's germline CDR1 is SGHTA and CDR2 FQGNSA. The CDR3 here is CASRGQGTNEQFF. As DNA, the CDR3 is TGTGCCAGCAGGGGACAGGGTACCAATGAGCAGTTCTTC.

This chain connects TRBV20-1 to TRBJ2-7; TRBD2 might be the D (6 bases). Germline assignment: CDR1 DFQATT and CDR2 SNEGSKA (reference sequence). This CDR3 is 16 amino acids long. The ends were cut back, 0 bases at V and 1 base at J, with 16 bases in the middle. CDR3 nucleotides: TGCAGTGCTAGAGATCGGGAACGCGGGAATTCCTACGAGCAGTACTTC. The encoded protein is CSARDRERGNSYEQYF.

This clonotype was seen a handful of times. This chain connects TRBV5-1 to TRBJ1-2, with 9 bases matching TRBD1. CDR3 length: 13 residues. Germline CDR1 is SGHRS and CDR2 is YFSETQ. V gave up 4 bases and J gave up 7 bases; unmatched junction bases: 5. CDR3 nucleotide sequence: TGCGCCAGCAGCGGGGGACAGGGTATTGGCTACACCTTC. Residues: CASSGGQGIGYTF.

This clonotype showed up many times. The chain is built from TRBV20-1 and TRBJ2-5; TRBD2 agrees at 13 bases. Germline CDR1 and CDR2: DFQATT and SNEGSKA (reference sequence). This CDR3 has 13 residues. The DNA of the CDR3 is TGCAGCAAAGGACTAGCGGGAGTAGAGACCCAGTACTTC. Amino acid sequence: CSKGLAGVETQYF.

This clonotype was observed many times. In nucleotides, the CDR3 is TGTGCCAGCAGACGGGGACAGGGGAGCAATCAGCCCCAGCATTTT. As protein: CASRRGQGSNQPQHF. V gene TRBV12-3 or TRBV12-4 combines with J gene TRBJ1-5; 10 bases align to TRBD1. The CDR3 is 15 amino acids. V lost 6 bases, J lost 1 base, and 3 bases stayed unmatched.

In its sample, this clonotype was seen a few times. The gene calls are TRBV9 and TRBJ2-3; D might be TRBD1 (5 bases). Trimming removed 3 bases from V and 2 bases from J, with 19 bases in between. This CDR3 region has 17 residues. CDR1 and CDR2 (germline): SGDLS, YYNGEE. As DNA, the CDR3 is TGTGCCAGCAGCGCCGTTTTGGGCAGGGCGTTCACAGATACGCAGTATTTT. It translates to CASSAVLGRAFTDTQYF. Supplemented by reference TRBV9 and TRBJ2-3, the full variable domain reads DSGVTQTPKHLITATGQRVTLRCSPRSGDLSVYWYQQSLDQGLQFLIQYYNGEERAKGNILERFSAQQFPDLHSELNLSSLELGDSALYFCASSAVLGRAFTDTQYFGPGTRLTVL.

A few counts support this clonotype. The V gene is TRBV6-1, the J gene TRBJ1-3; possible D gene TRBD1, 5 bases. The germline V and J ends were trimmed by 7 bases and 7 bases, with 17 bases remaining between them. The CDR3 is 14 residues long. Germline V lookup: CDR1 MNHNS, CDR2 SASEGT. CDR3 amino acids: CASINRGLENTIYF. DNA of the CDR3: TGTGCCAGCATCAATCGGGGCCTAGAGAACACCATATATTTT.

The V call is TRBV20-1, the J call TRBJ2-5; a possible D gene is TRBD1 (6 bases). The CDR3 spans 17 residues. Looked up from germline, CDR1 is DFQATT and CDR2 is SNEGSKA (reference sequence). Trimming pared 3 bases from V and 2 bases from J, leaving 22 bases between. The CDR3 region has the DNA TGCAGTGCTAGGGGTCTGATCCGGGACATACCACAAGAGACCCAGTACTTC. Translation: CSARGLIRDIPQETQYF.

This clonotype was picked up many times. V gene TRBV18 combines with J gene TRBJ2-7; possible D gene TRBD1, 7 bases. There are 14 residues in the CDR3. Germline CDR1 and CDR2: KGHSH and LQKENI. V was cut by 2 bases and J by 3 bases, with 11 bases left in between. The DNA for the CDR3 is TGTGCCAGCTCACCATCAGGGGGGAGCTACGAGCAGTACTTC. Amino acids: CASSPSGGSYEQYF.

Details on this clonotype: A much more abundant neighbour one base away suggests this may be a read error. The V call is TRBV12-3 or TRBV12-4, the J call TRBJ2-1; 9 bases match TRBD1. The CDR3 has 15 residues. V lost 5 bases and J lost 7; bases outside the gene matches: 9. CDR3 amino acids: CASSKGTGIENEQFF. The CDR3 region has the DNA TGTGCCAGCAGTAAGGGGACAGGGATAGAGAATGAGCAGTTCTTC.

This clonotype came up a few times. The chain uses TRBV6-5 and TRBJ2-6, with D perhaps TRBD1 (6 bases). The CDR3 contains 17 residues. Germline values: CDR1 MNHEY, CDR2 SVGAGI. Trimming removed 0 bases at V and 1 base at J, with 10 bases between. The CDR3 nucleotides read TGTGCCAGCAGTTACTCGAGGGACACGTCTGGGGCCAACGTCCTGACTTTC. Its protein product is CASSYSRDTSGANVLTF.

This clonotype was observed many times. This sequence joins TRBV5-1 and TRBJ2-2; 8 nucleotides line up with TRBD1. The CDR3 extends over 15 amino acids. Trimming cost V 0 bases and J 7 bases; bases outside gene matches: 5. CDR1 is SGHRS and CDR2 is YFSETQ in the germline V gene. The CDR3 loop reads CASSLDQGAIGELFF. CDR3 nucleotides: TGCGCCAGCAGCTTGGACCAGGGGGCGATCGGGGAGCTGTTTTTT.

A few counts support this clonotype. V and J are TRBV24-1 and TRBJ1-5; 10 bases line up with TRBD1. V shed 4 bases and J 6 bases; nucleotides not matched to a gene: 8. The CDR3 length is 16 residues. From germline, CDR1 is KGHDR and CDR2 SFDVKD. CDR3 DNA sequence: TGTGCCACCAGTGACTCCGGACAGGGGGGCTCTCAGCCCCAGCATTTT. It is translated as CATSDSGQGGSQPQHF.

The table lists this clonotype with a few counts. The chain combines TRBV20-1 with TRBJ1-2; 7 nucleotides match TRBD1. With V trimmed by 4 bases and J by 5 bases, 4 bases remained unmatched. The germline V gene encodes CDR1 DFQATT and CDR2 SNEGSKA (reference sequence). This CDR3 is built from 12 residues. The CDR3 bases are TGCAGTGCTACTGGGACAGTTTATGGCTACACCTTC. Protein sequence: CSATGTVYGYTF.

This clonotype has a handful of counts. This rearrangement joins TRBV6-1 to TRBJ1-1; 7 bases are shared with TRBD1. J gave up 4 bases and V 3 bases, and 8 bases lay outside the gene matches. This CDR3 contains 15 residues. CDR1 MNHNS and CDR2 SASEGT come from the germline V gene. The CDR3 region is CASSDAFTGVTEAFF. The DNA of the CDR3 is TGTGCCAGCAGTGATGCGTTCACAGGGGTCACTGAAGCTTTCTTT.

The chain is built from TRBV6-1 and TRBJ2-2; 11 bases are shared with TRBD2. The CDR3 extends over 17 amino acids. Germline CDR1 reads MNHNS; CDR2 reads SASEGT. The V segment lost 4 bases and the J segment 5 bases; nucleotides outside the gene matches: 9. The CDR3 spells CASSVSSGRKGTGELFF. For the CDR3, the DNA is TGTGCCAGCAGTGTTTCTAGCGGGAGGAAGGGTACCGGGGAGCTGTTTTTT.

The V and J genes are TRBV18 and TRBJ2-1; D uncertain. V was trimmed by 2 bases and J by 4 bases, leaving 6 bases between them. Germline lookup yields CDR1 KGHSH and CDR2 LQKENI. The CDR3 totals 13 residues. The CDR3 DNA follows: TGTGCCAGCTCACCAGCTGAATACAATGAGCAGTTCTTC. Translated, it gives CASSPAEYNEQFF.

The chain carries TRBV25-1 and TRBJ2-3; no firm D call. The CDR3 has 14 residues. Trimming took 4 bases from V and 7 from J, leaving 15 bases between them. Per the germline V gene, CDR1 is MGHDK and CDR2 is SYGVNS. As DNA, the CDR3 is TGTGCCAGCAGTGGGAGTTCGGTCTCGAATACGCAGTATTTT. Protein sequence: CASSGSSVSNTQYF. The full variable domain, completed using reference TRBV25-1 and TRBJ2-3, is EADIYQTPRYLVIGTGKKITLECSQTMGHDKMYWYQQDPGMELHLIHYSYGVNSTEKGDLSSESTVSRIRTEHFPLTLESARPSHTSQYLCASSGSSVSNTQYFGPGTRLTVL.

This sequence joins TRBV3-1 and TRBJ2-3, with D perhaps assigned TRBD1 or TRBD2 (5 bases each). Trimming stripped 4 bases from V and 3 bases from J, with 20 bases between. The CDR3 extends over 17 amino acids. Germline CDR1 and CDR2: LGHDT and YNNKEL (reference sequence). CDR3 residues: CASSPIRAGTGTDTQYF. The DNA of the CDR3 is TGTGCCAGCAGCCCCATAAGGGCAGGGACGGGAACAGATACGCAGTATTTT.